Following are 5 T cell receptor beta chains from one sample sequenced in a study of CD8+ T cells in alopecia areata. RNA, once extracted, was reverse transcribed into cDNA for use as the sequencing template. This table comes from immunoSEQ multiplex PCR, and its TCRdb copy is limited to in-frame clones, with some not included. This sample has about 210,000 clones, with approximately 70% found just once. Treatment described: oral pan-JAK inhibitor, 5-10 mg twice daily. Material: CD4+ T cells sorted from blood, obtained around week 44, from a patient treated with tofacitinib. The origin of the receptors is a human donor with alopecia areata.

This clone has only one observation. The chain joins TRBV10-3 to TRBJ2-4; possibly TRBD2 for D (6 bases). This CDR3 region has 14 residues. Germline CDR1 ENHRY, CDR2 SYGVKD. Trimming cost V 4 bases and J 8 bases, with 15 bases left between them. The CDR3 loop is CAISGVGTGDIQYF. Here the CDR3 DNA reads TGTGCCATCAGTGGGGTAGGGACGGGAGACATTCAGTACTTC.

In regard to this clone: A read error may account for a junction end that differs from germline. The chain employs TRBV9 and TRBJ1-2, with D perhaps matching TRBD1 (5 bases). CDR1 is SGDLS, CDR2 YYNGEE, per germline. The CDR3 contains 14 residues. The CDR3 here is CASSVNSRDSPRIF. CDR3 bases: TGTGCCAGCAGCGTTAATTCCCGGGACTCCCCAAGAATCTTC.

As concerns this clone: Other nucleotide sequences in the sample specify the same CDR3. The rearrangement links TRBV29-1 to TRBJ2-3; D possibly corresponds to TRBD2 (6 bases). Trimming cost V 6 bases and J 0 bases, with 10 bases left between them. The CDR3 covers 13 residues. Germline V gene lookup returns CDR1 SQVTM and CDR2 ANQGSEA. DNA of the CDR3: TGCAGCGTGGGGGGACGGAGCACAGATACGCAGTATTTT. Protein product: CSVGGRSTDTQYF.

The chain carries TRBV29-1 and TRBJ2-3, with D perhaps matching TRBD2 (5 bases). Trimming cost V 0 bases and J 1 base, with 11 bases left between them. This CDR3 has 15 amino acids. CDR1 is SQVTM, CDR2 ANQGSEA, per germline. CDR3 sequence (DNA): TGCAGCGTTGAAGATCGGTACGGGGGCACAGATACGCAGTATTTT. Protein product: CSVEDRYGGTDTQYF.

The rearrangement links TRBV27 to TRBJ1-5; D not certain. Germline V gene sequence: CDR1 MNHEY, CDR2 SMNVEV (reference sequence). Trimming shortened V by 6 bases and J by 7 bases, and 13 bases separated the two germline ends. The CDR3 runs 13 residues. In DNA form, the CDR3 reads TGTGCCAGCAGAGAGGGAGTCGACCAGCCCCAGCATTTT. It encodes CASREGVDQPQHF.